The rows below give T cell receptor beta chains drawn from one sample of a study of identical twins. Via MiXCR, TCRdb re-called the 5' RACE reads, giving one row per CDR3 protein. The table lists roughly 200,000 distinct CDR3 sequences, roughly 7.5% of them singletons. This same sample was also part of a study on yellow fever vaccine responses in identical twins.

Specimen: memory (CD45RO+) T cells sorted from blood. The source of these receptors is a woman between 18 and 29 years old in good health. CDR3s include the opening cysteine and the closing phenylalanine or tryptophan. D genes are given only for firm matches. Some rows have no size entry. The others give once, few or many, or a class for an expanded clone.

DNA: TGTGCCAGCAGCGTCGACCAGGGTCTCACTGAAGCTTTCTTT; CDR3: CASSVDQGLTEAFF; size: few; V: TRBV9; D: .; J: TRBJ1-1
DNA: TGCGCCAGCAGCTCTCCAAGCTCCTACAATGAGCAGTTCTTC; CDR3: CASSSPSSYNEQFF; size: many; V: TRBV5-1; D: .; J: TRBJ2-1
DNA: TGTGCCACCCAGCGGGAGGGGGTCAATGAGCAGTTCTTC; CDR3: CATQREGVNEQFF; size: .; V: TRBV6-6; D: TRBD2; J: TRBJ2-1
DNA: TGCAGTGCTAGGAGGACAGGCACAGATACGCAGTATTTT; CDR3: CSARRTGTDTQYF; size: few; V: TRBV20-1; D: .; J: TRBJ2-3
DNA: TGTGCCAGCACGGATGGGAGCTATGGCTACACCTTC; CDR3: CASTDGSYGYTF; size: many; V: TRBV6-5; D: .; J: TRBJ1-2
DNA: TGTGCCAGCAGCTTGATGCAGGTTACCTACAATGAGCAGTTCTTC; CDR3: CASSLMQVTYNEQFF; size: many; V: TRBV5-5; D: .; J: TRBJ2-1
DNA: TGTGCCAGCAACGTTCAGGGTAGCACTGAAGCTTTCTTT; CDR3: CASNVQGSTEAFF; size: few; V: TRBV6-1; D: .; J: TRBJ1-1
DNA: TGTGCCAGCAGCCAAACCGGCGATGAGCAGTTCTTC; CDR3: CASSQTGDEQFF; size: .; V: TRBV3-1; D: .; J: TRBJ2-1
DNA: TGTGCCAGCAGTACACGACAGGGGGGCGTCTACAATGAGCAGTTCTTC; CDR3: CASSTRQGGVYNEQFF; size: many; V: TRBV12-3/TRBV12-4; D: TRBD1; J: TRBJ2-1
DNA: .; CDR3: CATSDFGQGIFTF; size: .; V: TRBV24-1; D: .; J: TRBJ1-2
DNA: TGCAGCGCCAGAGGTTGGTCGGAAGAGACCCAGTACTTC; CDR3: CSARGWSEETQYF; size: many; V: TRBV29-1; D: .; J: TRBJ2-5
DNA: TGTGCCAGCAGTGGACTTTCAGGTCTTAAAAACATTCAGTACTTC; CDR3: CASSGLSGLKNIQYF; size: few; V: TRBV6-1; D: .; J: TRBJ2-4
DNA: TGTGCCAGCAGCTTAGATAGAGGGGGGGGTGAGCAGTTCTTC; CDR3: CASSLDRGGGEQFF; size: .; V: TRBV7-9; D: .; J: TRBJ2-1
DNA: TGTGCCAGCAGCTTGGGGGGAATTATGGACAATGAGCAGTTCTTC; CDR3: CASSLGGIMDNEQFF; size: few; V: TRBV5-4; D: .; J: TRBJ2-1
DNA: TGTGCCAGCTCTCCATCAGCCAAAAACATTCAGTACTTC; CDR3: CASSPSAKNIQYF; size: many; V: TRBV6-6; D: .; J: TRBJ2-4
DNA: TGTGCCATCAGTGAGGGAGCGGTTAAAGAGACCCAGTACTTC; CDR3: CAISEGAVKETQYF; size: many; V: TRBV10-3; D: .; J: TRBJ2-5
DNA: TGTGCCAGCAGCCACGAATTTTCATATCAGCCCCAGCATTTT; CDR3: CASSHEFSYQPQHF; size: few; V: TRBV3-1; D: .; J: TRBJ1-5
DNA: TGTGCCAGCAGCCAAGGGACAGGGGGCAATGAGCAGTTCTTC; CDR3: CASSQGTGGNEQFF; size: many; V: TRBV3-1; D: TRBD1; J: TRBJ2-1
DNA: TGTGCCAGCAGCTTATCAGGACTAGCGGGAGCCAATGAGCAGTTCTTC; CDR3: CASSLSGLAGANEQFF; size: .; V: TRBV7-2; D: TRBD2; J: TRBJ2-1
DNA: TGTGCCACCAGCAGTCCACAGAAAAGCAATCAGCCCCAGCATTTT; CDR3: CATSSPQKSNQPQHF; size: few; V: TRBV15; D: .; J: TRBJ1-5
DNA: TGTGCCACCAGTGATTTGGGGCAGTATTTT; CDR3: CATSDLGQYF; size: .; V: TRBV24-1; D: .; J: TRBJ2-3
DNA: TGCAGTGCTGGAACGACTAGTTTGGGCACAGATACGCAGTATTTT; CDR3: CSAGTTSLGTDTQYF; size: few; V: TRBV20-1; D: .; J: TRBJ2-3
DNA: TGTGCCATCGGGGGACAGGGAGCTGAAAAACTGTTTTTT; CDR3: CAIGGQGAEKLFF; size: many; V: TRBV10-3; D: TRBD1; J: TRBJ1-4
DNA: TGCAGTGCTAGACGCGGAGCTAGCACAGATACGCAGTATTTT; CDR3: CSARRGASTDTQYF; size: many; V: TRBV20-1; D: .; J: TRBJ2-3
DNA: TGCAGCGCCTGGACAGGGGATCCACCCTACGAGCAGTACTTC; CDR3: CSAWTGDPPYEQYF; size: .; V: TRBV29-1; D: TRBD1; J: TRBJ2-7
DNA: TGTGCCAGCAGCTTAGACCGGGGGGTCACAGATACGCAGTATTTT; CDR3: CASSLDRGVTDTQYF; size: many; V: TRBV5-4; D: TRBD2; J: TRBJ2-3
DNA: TGTGCCAGCAGTTACTCTGGGCAGAACTCACCCCTCCACTTT; CDR3: CASSYSGQNSPLHF; size: many; V: TRBV6-2/TRBV6-3; D: .; J: TRBJ1-6
DNA: TGTGCCAGCAGCCCCCCGGTGGCTAGCGGGGGTAAATACAATGAGCAGTTCTTC; CDR3: CASSPPVASGGKYNEQFF; size: once; V: TRBV13; D: TRBD2; J: TRBJ2-1
DNA: TGTGCCAGCAGACCGAGGGTGTCTGGGGCCAACGTCCTGACTTTC; CDR3: CASRPRVSGANVLTF; size: .; V: TRBV6-2/TRBV6-3; D: .; J: TRBJ2-6
DNA: TGTGCCAGCAGCCAGGGATGGTTAAATGAAAAACTGTTTTTT; CDR3: CASSQGWLNEKLFF; size: .; V: TRBV3-1; D: .; J: TRBJ1-4
DNA: TGCAGTGCCCGGACAGGGTCGAACTCTGGAAACACCATATATTTT; CDR3: CSARTGSNSGNTIYF; size: many; V: TRBV20-1; D: TRBD1; J: TRBJ1-3
DNA: TGTGCCAGCAGCACTCGGAGGCCTAGCGGGATTATTTACGAGCAGTACTTC; CDR3: CASSTRRPSGIIYEQYF; size: few; V: TRBV4-2; D: TRBD2; J: TRBJ2-7
DNA: TGTGCCAGCAGTTACTTCCCGACAATCGGTGGCGGCTCTGGGGCCAACGTCCTGACTTTC; CDR3: CASSYFPTIGGGSGANVLTF; size: many; V: TRBV6-2/TRBV6-3; D: .; J: TRBJ2-6
DNA: TGCAGTGCTTATGGCGGTCTCCACACCGGGGAGCTGTTTTTT; CDR3: CSAYGGLHTGELFF; size: many; V: TRBV20-1; D: .; J: TRBJ2-2
DNA: TGTGCCAGCAGTTACTCAGGGCGGGCGGTCACAGATACGCAGTATTTT; CDR3: CASSYSGRAVTDTQYF; size: few; V: TRBV6-5; D: .; J: TRBJ2-3
DNA: TGTGCCAGCAGTTTATTTGAGTCCGGCGGGGAGCTGTTTTTT; CDR3: CASSLFESGGELFF; size: few; V: TRBV28; D: .; J: TRBJ2-2
DNA: TGTGCTAGCAGCTTAAGGGTCGGCACAGATACGCAGTATTTT; CDR3: CASSLRVGTDTQYF; size: few; V: TRBV7-7; D: .; J: TRBJ2-3